What follows describes a single TCR beta chain. Its antigen remains unidentified. The source of the sample is a study of CD8+ T cells in alopecia areata. Study information: A 6-month period off drug followed tofacitinib, which lasted 6 to 18 months.

V lost 7 bases, J lost 4 bases, and 15 bases lay in between. The CDR3 extends over 14 amino acids. Germline V gives CDR1 MNHNS, CDR2 SASEGT. As to treatment: oral pan-JAK inhibitor, 5-10 mg twice daily. Study results and limitations: The study found that many expanded lesional clones persisted in scalp and blood during tofacitinib.

Isolated RNA was reverse transcribed into cDNA used as the sequencing template. Some clones are missing from TCRdb's copy, which holds only in-frame ones; the method was immunoSEQ multiplex PCR. The data show over 150,000 clones, with over 45% seen just once and 5.5% held by the top ten. The chain joins TRBV6-1 to TRBJ2-3, with TRBD2 as a possible D gene (5 bases). This sequence originates from a human donor with alopecia areata. The source material was CD4+ T cells sorted from blood, sampled at week 24, from a patient treated with tofacitinib. CDR3 sequence reads: CASTIRGSADTQYF. CDR3 nucleotide sequence: TGTGCCAGCACAATACGGGGTTCGGCAGATACGCAGTATTTT.